Listed below are T cell receptor beta chains from one sample, sequenced in a study of blood T cell repertoires in COVID-19. TCRdb keeps only in-frame clones here, not all; method: immunoSEQ multiplex PCR. The sample has about 73,000 clones, approximately 80% seen once. The sequencing input was peripheral blood. The receptors shown here come from a man aged 65 to 85 with COVID-19, enrolled during active disease. The CDR3 runs from the conserved cysteine through the conserved F or W. A D gene is named only where the DNA matches it firmly. Only part of the rows carry a size: once, few, many, or a class if the clone is expanded.

>TRBJ2-1|.|few|TRBV24-1
TGTGCCACCCTCGGGACACCATACAATGAGCAGTTCTTC
CATLGTPYNEQFF
>TRBJ1-5|TRBD1|.|TRBV2
TGTGCCAGCAGTGACTCAACAGGGGAGCAGCCCCAGCATTTT
CASSDSTGEQPQHF
>TRBJ2-3|.|.|TRBV20-1
TGCAGTGCTAGAGAGGCGGGAACGCAGTATTTT
CSAREAGTQYF
>TRBJ2-7|.|.|TRBV19
TGTGCCAGCCGGGGAGGCAACTCCTACGAGCAGTACTTC
CASRGGNSYEQYF
>TRBJ1-2|.|few|TRBV28
TGTGCCAGCAGGAAACAAGGGACTTTCTATGGCTACACCTTC
CASRKQGTFYGYTF
>TRBJ2-7|TRBD2|.|TRBV27
TGTGCCAGCAGTACCCGACTAGCGGGAGGTCTCCTATCCTACGAGCAGTACTTC
CASSTRLAGGLLSYEQYF
>TRBJ2-1|.|.|TRBV28
TGTGCCAGCAGTTTCCTATACAATGAGCAGTTCTTC
CASSFLYNEQFF
>TRBJ1-4|TRBD1|few|TRBV18
TGTGCCAGCTCATCGTACAGGGGGCTGCGTGAAAAACTGTTTTTT
CASSSYRGLREKLFF
>TRBJ1-5|TRBD1|.|TRBV18
TGTGCCAGCTCACCATCGCCGGGACAGGGGAGTGGTCAGCCCCAGCATTTT
CASSPSPGQGSGQPQHF
>TRBJ2-3|TRBD1|.|TRBV4-3
TGCGCCAGCAGCCGCGGACAGGGGAGCACAGATACGCAGTATTTT
CASSRGQGSTDTQYF
>TRBJ2-2|TRBD1|.|TRBV28
TGTGCCAGCAGTCCCTTACAGGGGGCAACGGGGGAGCTGTTTTTT
CASSPLQGATGELFF
>TRBJ1-4|.|.|TRBV18
TGTGCCAGCTCACCGCAGGGCGACCGGCTGTTTTTT
CASSPQGDRLFF
>TRBJ1-2|.|.|TRBV9
TGTGCCAGCAGCGTAGATATGGGGCTGAAAGGCTACACCTTC
CASSVDMGLKGYTF
>TRBJ2-1|.|few|TRBV4-3
TGCGCCAGCAGCCGGCAGGCAACCCCGTCCTACAATGAGCAGTTCTTC
CASSRQATPSYNEQFF
>TRBJ2-2|TRBD2|.|TRBV14
TGTGCCAGCAGCCATCCGAGCGGGAGATACACCGGGGAGCTGTTTTTT
CASSHPSGRYTGELFF
>TRBJ1-6|.|once|TRBV6-5
TGTGCCAGCAGTTACGGGAGATCCGGGCATTCACCCCTCCACTTT
CASSYGRSGHSPLHF
>TRBJ2-1|.|.|TRBV28
TGTGCCAGCAGTTTAATATCTAGCTGGGATGAGCAGTTCTTC
CASSLISSWDEQFF
>TRBJ1-5|TRBD1|.|TRBV2
TGTGCCAGCAGTGGGGGGACAGAGAATCAGCCCCAGCATTTT
CASSGGTENQPQHF
>TRBJ1-2|.|once|TRBV5-4
TGTGCCAGCAGCTTGGATCAGGCCTATGGCTACACCTTC
CASSLDQAYGYTF
>TRBJ1-1|.|.|TRBV6-2/TRBV6-3
TGTGCCAGCAGTTGGTTGCGGGTTGGTTTGAGGACTGAAGCTTTCTTT
CASSWLRVGLRTEAFF
>TRBJ1-4|TRBD1|.|TRBV28
TGTGCCAGCAGTCTGGGGGGACAGGGGCTAAATGAAAAACTGTTTTTT
CASSLGGQGLNEKLFF
>TRBJ1-1|.|.|TRBV28
TGTGCCAGCAGTTCGTATTCAGGGGAAACTTTCTTT
CASSSYSGETFF
>TRBJ1-5|TRBD1|.|TRBV3-1/TRBV3-2
TGTGCCAGCAGCCTGAAACCGACAGGGGAAAAGCCCCAGCATTTT
CASSLKPTGEKPQHF
>TRBJ2-7|TRBD2|few|TRBV7-2
TGTGCCAGCAGCCTAGGACTAGCTTCGTGGGAGCAGTACTTC
CASSLGLASWEQYF
>TRBJ1-1|TRBD1|.|TRBV6-4
TGTGCCAGCAGTGAGACAGGGTGGAGCACTGAAGCTTTCTTT
CASSETGWSTEAFF
>TRBJ1-3|.|once|TRBV30
TGTGCCTGGAGTGTAGTGGGGCGGACAGCCTCTGGAAACACCATATATTTT
CAWSVVGRTASGNTIYF
>TRBJ1-3|.|.|TRBV18
TGTGCCAGCTCACCACAGGGAGGCTCTGGAAACACCATATATTTT
CASSPQGGSGNTIYF
>TRBJ2-3|.|.|TRBV27
TGTGCCAGCACCCGGTCTCGCACAGATACGCAGTATTTT
CASTRSRTDTQYF
>TRBJ1-6|.|.|TRBV5-6
TGTGCCAGCAGCTTCAGGGAAAAGAATTCACCCCTCCACTTT
CASSFREKNSPLHF
>TRBJ1-2|TRBD1|.|TRBV7-2
TGTGCCAGCAGCTTATCGATCTTCGGACAGGGGGCAGAGTATGGCTACACCTTC
CASSLSIFGQGAEYGYTF
>TRBJ2-2|TRBD2|.|TRBV27
TGTGCCAGCAGTTTTGAGGCGGGAGCAATCACCGGGGAGCTGTTTTTT
CASSFEAGAITGELFF
>TRBJ2-1|.|.|TRBV7-2
TGTGCCAGCAGCTTAGTACCGGGGTACAATGAGCAGTTCTTC
CASSLVPGYNEQFF
>TRBJ1-2|TRBD1|.|TRBV5-6
TGTGCCAGCAGCACCGACAGGGATGAGAACTATGGCTACACCTTC
CASSTDRDENYGYTF
>TRBJ1-5|TRBD1|.|TRBV28
TGTGCCAGCGTGTTACAACAGGGGTTTAGCAATCAGCCCCAGCATTTT
CASVLQQGFSNQPQHF
>TRBJ1-5|.|.|TRBV5-6
TGTGCCAGCAGCCCGACGGGGAAGGGCGATCAGCCCCAGCATTTT
CASSPTGKGDQPQHF
>TRBJ1-1|TRBD1|.|TRBV11-3
TGTGCCAGCAGCTTAGAGAACAGGGGCTTGGGGACTGAAGCTTTCTTT
CASSLENRGLGTEAFF
>TRBJ2-5|.|.|TRBV7-6
TGTGCCAGCAGCTTAGCCGGGAACCGTCTTCAAGAGACCCAGTACTTC
CASSLAGNRLQETQYF
>TRBJ2-1|TRBD1|.|TRBV11-3
TGTGCCAGCAGCTTAGCGATTACAGGGGGCTCTTACAACAATGAGCAGTTCTTC
CASSLAITGGSYNNEQFF
>TRBJ2-1|TRBD2|.|TRBV7-9
TGTGCCAGCAGCGAATCCGGGACTAGCGCGAGAGGGATTTACAATGAGCAGTTCTTC
CASSESGTSARGIYNEQFF
>TRBJ1-5|.|.|TRBV18
TGTGCCAGCTCACCGAGTCAGGGTGGAAATCAGCCCCAGCATTTT
CASSPSQGGNQPQHF
>TRBJ1-2|.|.|TRBV3-1/TRBV3-2
TGTGCCAGCAGCCAACCCTTCTTATCCGGGACAAATCACACCTTC
CASSQPFLSGTNHTF
>TRBJ1-4|TRBD1|.|TRBV27
TGTGCCAGCAGTTCCTCGACAGGGCGGGATAATGAAAAACTGTTTTTT
CASSSSTGRDNEKLFF
>TRBJ2-6|TRBD1|.|TRBV4-1
TGCGCCAGCAGCCATTCCGGGACAGCAGTCTCTGGGGCCAACGTCCTGACTTTC
CASSHSGTAVSGANVLTF